Listed here are 21 T cell receptor beta chains from one sample, sequenced in a study of OX40 agonist ivuxolimab in advanced cancers. Using immunoSEQ multiplex PCR, the repertoire was profiled, and TCRdb retains in-frame clones only, with some absent. The sample records approximately 89,000 clones, approximately 91% being singletons. Sequenced material: CD4+ or CD8+ T cells sorted from blood, taken in a trial of the OX40 agonist ivuxolimab. These receptors were collected from an adult with an advanced solid tumor such as melanoma, head and neck, liver or kidney cancer.

The rearrangement joins TRBV19 to TRBJ2-7; 12 bases match TRBD2. In germline, CDR1 is LNHDA, CDR2 SQIVND (reference sequence). The V and J ends lost 6 bases and 1 base, in that order; junction bases with no gene match: 4. CDR3 size: 15 residues. CDR3 sequence: CASRTGTSGSYEQYF. In DNA, the CDR3 is TGTGCCAGTAGGACCGGGACTAGCGGGTCCTACGAGCAGTACTTC. Full variable domain (outside the CDR3, taken from reference TRBV19 and TRBJ2-7): DGGITQSPKYLFRKEGQNVTLSCEQNLNHDAMYWYRQDPGQGLRLIYYSQIVNDFQKGDIAEGYSVSREKKESFPLTVTSAQKNPTAFYLCASRTGTSGSYEQYFGPGTRLTVT.

The CDR3 DNA sequence: TGCGCCAGCAGCTCCGCCCCCCCGGGACGGGATACGTACGAGCAGTACTTC. Residues: CASSSAPPGRDTYEQYF. This rearrangement joins TRBV5-1 to TRBJ2-7, with D perhaps given as TRBD1 or TRBD2 (5 bases each). The germline V gene has CDR1 SGHRS and CDR2 YFSETQ. V was clipped by 3 bases and J by 4 bases, with 23 bases between them. This CDR3 is 17 amino acids long.

There are a few counts of this clone. The V call is TRBV19, the J call TRBJ2-5; no clear D gene. Trimming pared 4 bases from V and 3 bases from J, leaving 9 bases between. The CDR3 is 13 residues long. Germline V gene sequence: CDR1 LNHDA, CDR2 SQIVND (reference sequence). The CDR3 is CASSSSWEETQYF. In DNA form, the CDR3 reads TGTGCCAGTAGTAGTAGTTGGGAAGAGACCCAGTACTTC.

CDR3 nucleotide sequence: TGTGCCAGCAGTGAAAACACTGGCATAGCCCAAGAGACCCAGTACTTC. Its translation: CASSENTGIAQETQYF. This rearrangement joins TRBV9 to TRBJ2-5; D ambiguous. V was cut by 5 bases and J by 1 base, with 18 bases left in between. Germline V gene sequence: CDR1 SGDLS, CDR2 YYNGEE. CDR3 size: 16 residues.

The chain is built from TRBV21-1 and TRBJ1-5. TRBV21-1 is reported as a pseudogene. This CDR3 is 14 amino acids long. DNA of the CDR3: TGTGCCAGCAGCAAAGATAGGGATTGTCAGCCCCAGCATTTT. Amino acid sequence: CASSKDRDCQPQHF.

V and J are TRBV18 and TRBJ2-1; 11 bases line up with TRBD2. Trimming at V came to 2 bases and at J to 0 bases, leaving 6 bases not matched to a gene. The CDR3 has 18 residues. CDR1 is KGHSH, CDR2 LQKENI, per germline. The CDR3 sequence: CASSPGLAGGDSYNEQFF. CDR3 coding DNA: TGTGCCAGCTCACCAGGGCTAGCGGGGGGCGACTCCTACAATGAGCAGTTCTTC.

The V call is TRBV9, the J call TRBJ2-6; D not certain. Germline loops: CDR1 SGDLS, CDR2 YYNGEE. V was clipped by 0 bases and J by 0 bases, with 7 bases between them. This CDR3 has 16 amino acids. This chain's CDR3 is CASSVVPFSGANVLTF. In DNA, the CDR3 is TGTGCCAGCAGCGTAGTGCCGTTCTCTGGGGCCAACGTCCTGACTTTC.

This chain uses TRBV5-1 with TRBJ2-3, with D unresolved. This CDR3 is 14 amino acids long. Germline V gene data show CDR1 as SGHRS and CDR2 as YFSETQ. Trimming took 1 base from V and 4 from J, leaving 10 bases between them. The CDR3 sequence is CASSLFRLADTQYF. In DNA form, the CDR3 reads TGCGCCAGCAGCTTGTTCCGGCTTGCAGATACGCAGTATTTT.

J is TRBJ1-6 and V is TRBV19; D is possibly TRBD1 (5 bases). With 5 bases removed from V and 10 bases from J, the gap between germline ends came to 12 bases. This CDR3 has 13 amino acids. Germline CDR1 is LNHDA and CDR2 is SQIVND (reference sequence). CDR3 coding DNA: TGTGCCAGTAGTGCGGGGGTGGGATCACCCCTCCACTTT. It is translated as CASSAGVGSPLHF.

This chain joins TRBV5-4 and TRBJ2-3; weak D call: TRBD1 (5 bases). This CDR3 spans 15 amino acids. The ends were cut back, 2 bases at V and 1 base at J, with 11 bases in the middle. Germline CDR1 reads SGHNT; CDR2 reads YYREEE (reference sequence). The CDR3 DNA sequence: TGTGCCAGCAGCTTCAGTGGGGCCGGCACAGATACGCAGTATTTT. Protein: CASSFSGAGTDTQYF.

The chain has TRBV29-1 and TRBJ2-1; D possibly corresponds to TRBD1 (5 bases). The CDR3 has 11 amino acids. Trimming cost V 6 bases and J 4 bases, with 7 bases left between them. CDR1 SQVTM and CDR2 ANQGSEA come from the germline V gene. The CDR3 nucleotides read TGCAGCGTGTCAGGGTACAATGAGCAGTTCTTC. This sequence encodes CSVSGYNEQFF.

V usage is TRBV5-4 and J usage is TRBJ2-5; 8 bases line up with TRBD1. The trim removed 0 bases at V and 7 bases at J, leaving 5 bases unmatched. The CDR3 has 14 residues. Germline loops: CDR1 SGHNT, CDR2 YYREEE (reference sequence). The CDR3 region is CASSLADRGGTQYF. CDR3 coding DNA: TGTGCCAGCAGCTTGGCCGACAGGGGTGGGACCCAGTACTTC.

J is TRBJ1-4 and V is TRBV30; unclear D gene. CDR1 GTSNPN and CDR2 SVGIG come from the germline V gene (reference sequence). With 3 bases removed from V and 0 bases from J, the gap between germline ends came to 11 bases. The length of the CDR3 is 15 residues. CDR3 protein: CAWRGKDATNEKLFF. As DNA, the CDR3 is TGTGCCTGGAGAGGGAAGGATGCAACTAATGAAAAACTGTTTTTT. Together with reference TRBV30 and TRBJ1-4, the CDR3 gives the full variable domain: SQTIHQWPATLVQPVGSPLSLECTVEGTSNPNLYWYRQAAGRGLQLLFYSVGIGQISSEVPQNLSASRPQDRQFILSSKKLLLSDSGFYLCAWRGKDATNEKLFFGSGTQLSVL.

This clone was observed a few times. The chain employs TRBV6-5 and TRBJ2-5, with D perhaps given as TRBD1 or TRBD2 (5 bases each). The CDR3 length is 14 residues. Germline V CDR1 and CDR2: MNHEY, SVGAGI. V lost 0 bases, J lost 4 bases, and 9 bases lay in between. The CDR3 loop reads CASSYSMGRETQYF. CDR3 nucleotides: TGTGCCAGCAGTTACTCAATGGGACGAGAGACCCAGTACTTC.

This chain joins TRBV6-1 and TRBJ2-5; 11 bases agree with TRBD2. This CDR3 contains 17 residues. Germline CDR1 is MNHNS and CDR2 is SASEGT. The V gene end was trimmed by 0 bases and the J gene end by 5 bases; junction bases not matched to a gene: 8. As DNA, the CDR3 is TGTGCCAGCAGTGAAGCGCCCCTAGCGGGGGGAGGGGAGACCCAGTACTTC. Translation gives CASSEAPLAGGGETQYF.

CDR3 bases: TGCGCCAGCAGCCCCGGACTAGCGGGAACCCACAAGGACGAGCAGTACTTC. Residues: CASSPGLAGTHKDEQYF. The gene calls are TRBV4-3 and TRBJ2-7; 12 positions match TRBD2. Germline loops: CDR1 LGHNA, CDR2 YSLEER. The CDR3 sequence is 17 residues long. J lost 5 bases, V lost 4 bases, and 12 bases had no gene match.

This clone appeared once. The V gene is TRBV9, the J gene TRBJ2-5; tentatively, D is TRBD1 (6 bases). The germline CDR1 and CDR2 sequences are SGDLS and YYNGEE. The CDR3 consists of 12 residues. Trimming shortened V by 3 bases and J by 5 bases, and 8 bases separated the two germline ends. In nucleotides, the CDR3 is TGTGCCAGCAGCGAACAGGGTGAGACCCAGTACTTC. Amino acids: CASSEQGETQYF. Filled out from reference TRBV9 and TRBJ2-5, the complete variable domain reads DSGVTQTPKHLITATGQRVTLRCSPRSGDLSVYWYQQSLDQGLQFLIQYYNGEERAKGNILERFSAQQFPDLHSELNLSSLELGDSALYFCASSEQGETQYFGPGTRLLVL.

The chain combines TRBV28 with TRBJ1-1; no clear D gene. Per the germline V gene, CDR1 is MDHEN and CDR2 is SYDVKM. V was clipped by 1 base and J by 2 bases, with 11 bases between them. The CDR3 has 15 residues. The CDR3 reads CASSLSGGVNTEAFF. The CDR3 DNA follows: TGTGCCAGCAGTTTATCAGGTGGGGTCAACACTGAAGCTTTCTTT.

V gene TRBV18 combines with J gene TRBJ1-5; D is possibly TRBD1 (5 bases). The CDR3 contains 17 residues. Germline loops: CDR1 KGHSH, CDR2 LQKENI. Trimming removed 6 bases at V and 2 bases at J, with 20 bases between. The CDR3 region has the DNA TGTGCCAGCTCCCCAACCCCGACGACGGGGGGCAATCAGCCCCAGCATTTT. Translating gives CASSPTPTTGGNQPQHF. Using reference TRBV18 and TRBJ1-5 for the parts outside the CDR3, the full variable domain is NAGVMQNPRHLVRRRGQEARLRCSPMKGHSHVYWYRQLPEEGLKFMVYLQKENIIDESGMPKERFSAEFPKEGPSILRIQQVVRGDSAAYFCASSPTPTTGGNQPQHFGDGTRLSIL.

In its sample, this clone was seen once. V gene TRBV4-3 combines with J gene TRBJ2-5; 13 bases fit TRBD2. CDR1 is LGHNA, CDR2 YSLEER, per germline. The CDR3 contains 16 residues. V shed 4 bases, J shed 5 bases, and the junction held 7 bases outside the gene matches. The CDR3 region is CASSRKLAGGQETQYF. Written as DNA, the CDR3 is TGCGCCAGCAGCCGCAAACTAGCGGGGGGGCAGGAGACCCAGTACTTC.

A single count supports this clone. The genes are TRBV5-1 and TRBJ2-1; 11 bases agree with TRBD2. CDR1 SGHRS and CDR2 YFSETQ come from the germline V gene. This CDR3 region has 17 residues. The junction had 10 bases not matched to a gene; V was cut back by 4 bases and J by 4 bases. The CDR3 DNA sequence: TGCGCCAGCAGCCTGGGACCCGGGACTAGCGGTTACAATGAGCAGTTCTTC. It codes for CASSLGPGTSGYNEQFF.